The 20 T cell receptor beta chains below were found in one sample sequenced in a study of T cells in Graves' hyperthyroidism and ophthalmopathy. RNA transcripts yielded amplified TCR beta CDR3 regions. The primer set for the first-round RT-PCR of the TCR CDR3 was HTBI. Via MiXCR, TCRdb re-called the multiplex PCR reads, giving one row per CDR3 protein. The table lists fewer than 450,000 distinct CDR3 sequences, around a sixth of them singletons, with 40% in the top ten. The sample taken for sequencing was blood. The receptors here all came from a man younger than 30 with Graves' ophthalmopathy.

This sequence joins TRBV6-5 and TRBJ2-2, with D unclear. The ends were cut back, 2 bases at V and 6 bases at J, with 10 bases in the middle. The CDR3 consists of 14 residues. Per the germline V gene, CDR1 is MNHEY and CDR2 is SVGAGI. CDR3 bases: TGTGCCAGCAGTTACAACCCAACCGCCGGGGAGCTGTTTTTT. This encodes CASSYNPTAGELFF.

This clonotype was observed a handful of times. The rearrangement uses TRBV27 and TRBJ2-3; D remains unclear. The length of the CDR3 is 16 residues. Germline assignment: CDR1 MNHEY and CDR2 SMNVEV (reference sequence). V was cut by 4 bases and J by 5 bases, with 19 bases left in between. CDR3 DNA sequence: TGTGCCAGCAGTTCCTACCAGACGACTCGGCGAGATACGCAGTATTTT. Protein: CASSSYQTTRRDTQYF.

This clonotype showed up many times. J is TRBJ1-1 and V is TRBV7-2, with 10 bases lining up with TRBD1. The CDR3 has 17 amino acids. V lost 4 bases and J lost 0; bases outside the gene matches: 8. CDR1 and CDR2 (germline): SGHTA, FQGNSA. The CDR3 sequence: CASSSQTGGRMNTEAFF. The CDR3 nucleotides are TGTGCCAGCAGCTCCCAGACAGGGGGCCGCATGAACACTGAAGCTTTCTTT.

The chain carries TRBV4-1 and TRBJ2-1; 7 bases are shared with TRBD2. Germline V gives CDR1 MGHRA, CDR2 YSYEKL. The CDR3 runs 19 residues. The ends lost 1 base at V and 8 bases at J; junction bases unmatched: 20. The CDR3 region is CASSQGSSLTSSSFYEQFF. CDR3 DNA sequence: TGCGCCAGCAGCCAAGGATCTAGCTTGACTAGCAGTTCTTTTTATGAGCAGTTCTTC.

The chain links TRBV2 to TRBJ2-6; 8 nucleotides agree with TRBD1. Germline V CDR1 and CDR2: SNHLY, FYNNEI. The V and J ends lost 5 bases and 4 bases, in that order; junction bases with no gene match: 13. The CDR3 is 18 amino acids. In DNA form, the CDR3 reads TGTGCCAGCAGTACTCGACAGGGGTTGAATTCCGGGGCCAACGTCCTGACTTTC. It is translated as CASSTRQGLNSGANVLTF.

The rearrangement uses TRBV9 and TRBJ1-1, with D unresolved. CDR1 and CDR2 from the germline V gene are SGDLS and YYNGEE. This CDR3 is 12 amino acids long. Trimming stripped 5 bases from V and 5 bases from J, with 10 bases between. CDR3 DNA: TGTGCCAGCAGGCCCCCGGGGACTGAAGCTTTCTTT. Protein sequence: CASRPPGTEAFF.

This clonotype was observed at least ten times. V is TRBV12-3 or TRBV12-4 and J is TRBJ2-1; the D call may be TRBD1 or TRBD2 (6 bases each). The CDR3 covers 15 residues. The V end was cut by 3 bases, the J end by 7 bases, with 16 bases between. The CDR3 protein is CASSLDPGARNEQFF. DNA for the CDR3: TGTGCCAGCAGTTTGGATCCGGGGGCTAGGAATGAGCAGTTCTTC.

This clonotype occurred many times. CDR3 protein: CASSFGLAISGNEQFF. The CDR3 bases are TGCGCCAGCAGCTTTGGGCTAGCGATCTCGGGCAATGAGCAGTTCTTC. The genes are TRBV5-1 and TRBJ2-1; D possibly corresponds to TRBD2 (6 bases). This CDR3 contains 16 residues. Per the germline V gene, CDR1 is SGHRS and CDR2 is YFSETQ. V was trimmed by 2 bases and J by 6 bases, leaving 18 bases between them.

This clonotype was counted many times. The chain recombines TRBV5-1 with TRBJ1-1; D is unresolved. CDR1 and CDR2 (germline): SGHRS, YFSETQ. The CDR3 sequence is 15 residues long. With 5 bases removed from V and 4 bases from J, the gap between germline ends came to 18 bases. As DNA, the CDR3 is TGCGCCAGCAGATGGGGAGACTCGGCGAGCACTGAAGCTTTCTTT. Translated: CASRWGDSASTEAFF.

This sequence joins TRBV5-1 and TRBJ2-1; TRBD2 matches 10 bases. V gave up 2 bases and J gave up 4 bases; unmatched junction bases: 3. The CDR3 runs to 15 residues. The germline CDR1 and CDR2 sequences are SGHRS and YFSETQ. CDR3 coding DNA: TGCGCCAGCAGCTTAACTAGCGGGACTTACAATGAGCAGTTCTTC. It codes for CASSLTSGTYNEQFF.

The chain employs TRBV7-9 and TRBJ2-5; TRBD1 matches at 8 bases. CDR1 and CDR2 from the germline V gene are SEHNR and FQNEAQ (reference sequence). This CDR3 has 14 residues. With V trimmed by 5 bases and J by 4 bases, 6 bases remained unmatched. The chain's CDR3 is CASSKGTGVETQYF. The DNA for the CDR3 is TGTGCCAGCAGCAAGGGGACAGGAGTAGAGACCCAGTACTTC.

This clonotype was seen only a few times. The chain carries TRBV20-1 and TRBJ2-1, with 7 nucleotides matching TRBD2. Per germline, CDR1 DFQATT and CDR2 SNEGSKA (reference sequence). The CDR3 contains 14 residues. Trimming took 6 bases from V and 5 from J; bases not matched to a gene: 10. CDR3 protein: CSATRAGPHNEQFF. The DNA for the CDR3 is TGCAGTGCCACCCGAGCGGGGCCACACAATGAGCAGTTCTTC.

V gene TRBV10-1 combines with J gene TRBJ2-1; the match to TRBD2 covers 14 bases. Trimming at V came to 0 bases and at J to 4 bases, leaving 8 bases not matched to a gene. This CDR3 contains 19 residues. Germline CDR1 is WNHNN and CDR2 is SYGVQD (reference sequence). The CDR3 loop is CASSESLPGLAGVYNEQFF. The CDR3 DNA follows: TGCGCCAGCAGTGAGTCCCTGCCGGGACTAGCGGGGGTGTACAATGAGCAGTTCTTC.

This clonotype was recorded many times. The CDR3 spells CASSVELATYEQYF. CDR3 nucleotide sequence: TGTGCCAGCAGCGTAGAACTAGCTACCTACGAGCAGTACTTC. J is TRBJ2-7 and V is TRBV9, with TRBD2 as a possible D gene (6 bases). The CDR3 length is 14 residues. V shed 0 bases and J shed 2 bases, with 9 bases lying between them. The germline V gene encodes CDR1 SGDLS and CDR2 YYNGEE.

The chain couples TRBV4-2 to TRBJ2-3, with D possibly called TRBD1 or TRBD2 (5 bases each). Germline values: CDR1 LGHNA, CDR2 YNFKEQ. The V and J ends lost 0 bases and 1 base respectively, with 11 bases between them. The CDR3 is 16 residues long. The CDR3 sequence: CASSQEGRWGTDTQYF. The CDR3, as DNA: TGTGCCAGCAGCCAAGAGGGACGGTGGGGCACAGATACGCAGTATTTT.

This clonotype was observed at least ten times. This chain joins TRBV28 and TRBJ2-3; perhaps TRBD2 as D (7 bases). Trimming removed 3 bases from V and 4 bases from J, with 20 bases in between. This CDR3 has 17 amino acids. CDR1 is MDHEN, CDR2 SYDVKM, per germline. The CDR3 is CASSLARPGGWADTQYF. The CDR3, as DNA: TGTGCCAGCAGTTTGGCCAGGCCGGGGGGCTGGGCAGATACGCAGTATTTT. Full variable domain (outside the CDR3, taken from reference TRBV28 and TRBJ2-3): DVKVTQSSRYLVKRTGEKVFLECVQDMDHENMFWYRQDPGLGLRLIYFSYDVKMKEKGDIPEGYSVSREKKERFSLILESASTNQTSMYLCASSLARPGGWADTQYFGPGTRLTVL.

In this sample, this clonotype turned up many times. The chain is built from TRBV12-3 or TRBV12-4 and TRBJ1-2; D ambiguous. The CDR3 extends over 15 amino acids. With 5 bases removed from V and 8 bases from J, the gap between germline ends came to 21 bases. Here the CDR3 reads CASSPPIGHSTGYTF. Here the CDR3 DNA reads TGTGCCAGCAGTCCTCCGATCGGGCATTCCACCGGCTACACCTTC.

The chain employs TRBV18 and TRBJ2-7; 10 bases line up with TRBD1. Losses at the gene ends were 3 bases for V and 5 bases for J; bases not matched to a gene: 4. Per germline, CDR1 KGHSH and CDR2 LQKENI. This CDR3 is built from 14 residues. The CDR3 loop is CASSPGTGDHEQYF. The CDR3 nucleotides are TGTGCCAGCTCACCGGGGACAGGGGACCACGAGCAGTACTTC.

This clonotype was observed many times. The chain links TRBV12-3 or TRBV12-4 to TRBJ2-2, with a possible D match to TRBD2 (6 bases). This CDR3 is 15 amino acids long. V shed 3 bases and J shed 6 bases, with 14 bases lying between them. CDR3: CASSFRPGVAGELFF. The CDR3 region has the DNA TGTGCCAGCAGTTTTAGGCCGGGAGTAGCCGGGGAGCTGTTTTTT.

Comments on this clonotype: At one of its ends the junction is not consistent with the germline gene, which may arise from a read error. V gene TRBV7-9 combines with J gene TRBJ2-5; D assignment may be TRBD1 or TRBD2 (5 bases each). The CDR3 extends over 11 amino acids. Looked up from germline, CDR1 is SEHNR and CDR2 is FQNEAQ (reference sequence). The CDR3 loop is CASSLGGYDDF. Written as DNA, the CDR3 is TGTGCCAGCAGCTTAGGGGGGTATGATGACTTC.